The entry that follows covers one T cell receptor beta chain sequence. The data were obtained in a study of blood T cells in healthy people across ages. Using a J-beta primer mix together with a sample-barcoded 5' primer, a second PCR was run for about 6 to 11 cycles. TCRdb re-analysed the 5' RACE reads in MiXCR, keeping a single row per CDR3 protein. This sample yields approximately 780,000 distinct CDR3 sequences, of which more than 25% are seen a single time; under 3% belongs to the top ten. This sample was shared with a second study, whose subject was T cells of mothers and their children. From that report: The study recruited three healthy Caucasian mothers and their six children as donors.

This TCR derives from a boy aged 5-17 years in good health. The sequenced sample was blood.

The chain's CDR3 is CASSMARDNEQFF. CDR3 DNA sequence: TGCGCCAGCAGCATGGCCAGGGACAATGAGCAGTTCTTC. The rearrangement joins TRBV5-1 to TRBJ2-1, with D possibly being TRBD1 (5 bases). Germline CDR1 SGHRS, CDR2 YFSETQ. This CDR3 comprises 13 residues. The V end was cut by 4 bases, the J end by 5 bases, with 10 bases between.